A single sample is the source of the 15 T cell receptor beta chains below, sequenced in a study of T cells in tumors after PD-1 blockade. Method: immunoSEQ multiplex PCR; TCRdb's copy keeps in-frame clones and lacks some. The table shows 15,000 or so clones, with about 82% occurring only once. Specimen: PBMCs, collected after anti-PD-1 treatment. These receptor sequences come from a human donor with basal cell carcinoma.

The V and J genes are TRBV10-3 and TRBJ2-5, with D possibly matching TRBD1 (6 bases). V lost 6 bases to trimming and J lost 9 bases, with 17 bases between them. CDR3 length equals 13 residues. Germline assignment: CDR1 ENHRY and CDR2 SYGVKD. CDR3 bases: TGTGCCATCAGACCGGGACATGGAATGGCCCAGTACTTC. It specifies CAIRPGHGMAQYF.

This clone turned up a few times. The rearrangement uses TRBV4-2 and TRBJ2-5; TRBD1 matches 8 bases. Germline V gene data show CDR1 as LGHNA and CDR2 as YNFKEQ. V trimming: 4 bases; J trimming: 5 bases; junction bases outside the gene matches: 12. The CDR3 is 16 amino acids. CDR3 DNA: TGTGCCAGCAGCCCCCTACGCCAGGGGGCGGGTGAGACCCAGTACTTC. Translation: CASSPLRQGAGETQYF.

CDR3 residues: CASSSSPGYTF. CDR3 nucleotides: TGTGCCAGCAGCTCTAGCCCGGGCTACACCTTC. This chain links TRBV7-9 with TRBJ1-2; D call uncertain. The length of the CDR3 is 11 residues. Trimming cost V 4 bases and J 8 bases, with 8 bases left between them. The germline V gene encodes CDR1 SEHNR and CDR2 FQNEAQ (reference sequence).

V and J are TRBV4-2 and TRBJ1-2, with a tentative D call TRBD1 (6 bases). The CDR3 sequence is 16 residues long. The germline V gene encodes CDR1 LGHNA and CDR2 YNFKEQ. Trimming cost V 0 bases and J 2 bases, with 13 bases left between them. CDR3 region: CASSQDPGRGNYGYTF. Written as DNA, the CDR3 is TGTGCCAGCAGCCAAGATCCCGGCAGGGGCAACTATGGCTACACCTTC.

The V gene is TRBV24-1, the J gene TRBJ2-2; D may be TRBD2 (5 bases). The germline gives CDR1 KGHDR, CDR2 SFDVKD. V was trimmed by 4 bases and J by 5 bases, leaving 16 bases between them. This CDR3 has 16 amino acids. The CDR3 sequence: CATSDWTGSLTGELFF. CDR3 nucleotide sequence: TGTGCCACCAGTGACTGGACGGGGTCTTTGACCGGGGAGCTGTTTTTT.

V usage is TRBV9 and J usage is TRBJ2-5; 8 nucleotides match TRBD2. Germline V lookup: CDR1 SGDLS, CDR2 YYNGEE. Trimming at V came to 0 bases and at J to 2 bases, leaving 6 bases not matched to a gene. The CDR3 is 16 residues long. CDR3 DNA sequence: TGTGCCAGCAGCGTAGGGGGACTAGGAGGGCAAGAGACCCAGTACTTC. Its protein is CASSVGGLGGQETQYF. The full variable domain, completed using reference TRBV9 and TRBJ2-5, is DSGVTQTPKHLITATGQRVTLRCSPRSGDLSVYWYQQSLDQGLQFLIQYYNGEERAKGNILERFSAQQFPDLHSELNLSSLELGDSALYFCASSVGGLGGQETQYFGPGTRLLVL.

The chain links TRBV5-6 to TRBJ2-4, with D uncertain. Trimming stripped 4 bases from V and 3 bases from J, with 11 bases between. This CDR3 spans 14 amino acids. Germline assignment: CDR1 SGHDT and CDR2 YYEEEE. The CDR3 protein is CASSHLRLKNIQYF. The CDR3 DNA reads TGTGCCAGCAGCCATCTTAGACTCAAAAACATTCAGTACTTC.

This clone was observed a single time. V and J are TRBV5-4 and TRBJ1-1, with D perhaps TRBD1 (5 bases). The V end was cut by 2 bases, the J end by 2 bases, with 10 bases between. Germline loops: CDR1 SGHNT, CDR2 YYREEE (reference sequence). This CDR3 has 14 amino acids. CDR3 sequence: CASSFGGLNTEAFF. The CDR3 DNA is TGTGCCAGCAGCTTCGGGGGTCTAAACACTGAAGCTTTCTTT. The variable domain in full, completed from reference TRBV5-4 and TRBJ1-1, reads ETGVTQSPTHLIKTRGQQVTLRCSSQSGHNTVSWYQQALGQGPQFIFQYYREEENGRGNFPPRFSGLQFPNYSSELNVNALELDDSALYLCASSFGGLNTEAFFGQGTRLTVV.

The chain couples TRBV6-1 to TRBJ2-4, with unresolved D. The CDR3 is made up of 14 amino acids. The germline gives CDR1 MNHNS, CDR2 SASEGT. The V and J ends lost 1 base and 8 bases respectively, with 12 bases between them. The DNA of the CDR3 is TGTGCCAGCAGTGAAGGCGGAGTATCATACATTCAGTACTTC. It encodes CASSEGGVSYIQYF.

The chain has TRBV3-1 (or the pseudogene TRBV3-2) and TRBJ2-1, with D uncertain. Germline V gene data show CDR1 as LGHDT and CDR2 as YNNKEL (reference sequence). Trimming pared 3 bases from V and 11 bases from J, leaving 8 bases between. The CDR3 covers 11 residues. For the CDR3, the DNA is TGTGCCAGCAGCCATGGATTTCAGCAGTTCTTC. Protein sequence: CASSHGFQQFF.

The chain links TRBV2 to TRBJ2-3; TRBD2 aligns across 14 bases. Germline loops: CDR1 SNHLY, CDR2 FYNNEI. The CDR3 sequence is 15 residues long. Trimming took 6 bases from V and 5 from J; bases not matched to a gene: 4. CDR3 nucleotide sequence: TGTGCCAGCAGCCGACTAGCGGGGGGGCAAGATACGCAGTATTTT. Its protein product is CASSRLAGGQDTQYF.

The sample holds a few counts of this clone. J is TRBJ2-1 and V is TRBV12-3 or TRBV12-4; TRBD2 matches 8 bases. V lost 4 bases and J lost 6; bases outside the gene matches: 2. The CDR3 sequence is 13 residues long. This CDR3 reads CASSYGLANEQFF. The CDR3 coding sequence is TGTGCCAGCAGTTATGGACTAGCCAATGAGCAGTTCTTC.

This clone was counted only a few times. The J gene is TRBJ1-2, the V gene TRBV7-2, with D possibly matching TRBD1 (5 bases). Trimming pared 5 bases from V and 3 bases from J, leaving 19 bases between. Germline CDR1 and CDR2: SGHTA and FQGNSA. CDR3 length equals 16 residues. The CDR3 coding sequence is TGTGCCAGCAGCCCCCCCGGCCGTGACAGATACTATGGCTACACCTTC. Protein product: CASSPPGRDRYYGYTF.

CDR3 sequence reads: CASSLLAGLYEQYF. The DNA for the CDR3 is TGTGCCAGCAGTTTATTGGCAGGCCTCTACGAGCAGTACTTC. The V call is TRBV28, the J call TRBJ2-7; the D is unclear. Looked up from germline, CDR1 is MDHEN and CDR2 is SYDVKM. This CDR3 contains 14 residues. Trimming stripped 1 base from V and 3 bases from J, with 10 bases between.

The gene calls are TRBV16 and TRBJ1-2; 10 bases align to TRBD1. Trimming cost V 3 bases and J 6 bases; bases outside gene matches: 4. Germline CDR1 is KGHSY and CDR2 is FQNENV. The CDR3 extends over 14 amino acids. The CDR3 DNA reads as TGTGCCAGCAGCCACGATGGGACAGGGGATGGCTACACCTTC. Translated: CASSHDGTGDGYTF.